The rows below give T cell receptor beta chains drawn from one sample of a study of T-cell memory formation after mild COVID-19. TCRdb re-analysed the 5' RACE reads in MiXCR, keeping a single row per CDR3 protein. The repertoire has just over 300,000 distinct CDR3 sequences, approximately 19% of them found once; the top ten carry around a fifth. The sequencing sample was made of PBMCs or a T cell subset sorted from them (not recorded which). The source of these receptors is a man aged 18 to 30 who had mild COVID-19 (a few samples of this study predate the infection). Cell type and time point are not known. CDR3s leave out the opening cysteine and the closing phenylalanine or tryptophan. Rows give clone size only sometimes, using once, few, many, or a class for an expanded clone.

CDR3 protein: SARLLAGFRTGELF
clone size: .
J gene: TRBJ2-2
V gene: TRBV20-1

CDR3 protein: ASSRGMNTEAF
clone size: few
J gene: TRBJ1-1
V gene: TRBV7-6

CDR3 protein: ASSFGDPGRVEAF
clone size: few
J gene: TRBJ1-1
V gene: TRBV5-1

CDR3 protein: ASRAGTGGIDGTGELF
clone size: .
J gene: TRBJ2-2
V gene: TRBV4-1

CDR3 protein: ASSRGPHYGYT
clone size: many
J gene: TRBJ1-2
V gene: TRBV7-9

CDR3 protein: ASSSPLIYEQY
clone size: few
J gene: TRBJ2-7
V gene: TRBV7-9

CDR3 protein: ASSFSWPPGRTQETQY
clone size: few
J gene: TRBJ2-5
V gene: TRBV12-3/TRBV12-4

CDR3 protein: ASSSSLPNTEAF
clone size: few
J gene: TRBJ1-1
V gene: TRBV6-2/TRBV6-3

CDR3 protein: ASSLGGAPGELF
clone size: few
J gene: TRBJ2-2
V gene: TRBV12-3/TRBV12-4

CDR3 protein: ASSLVGQRYGYT
clone size: .
J gene: TRBJ1-2
V gene: TRBV5-6

CDR3 protein: ASSYSSPIYGYT
clone size: few
J gene: TRBJ1-2
V gene: TRBV6-5

CDR3 protein: ASSPLQAGLRGANVLT
clone size: .
J gene: TRBJ2-6
V gene: TRBV18

CDR3 protein: ASSQGYGRNSPLH
clone size: few
J gene: TRBJ1-6
V gene: TRBV3-1

CDR3 protein: ASSPEPSGGNNEQF
clone size: .
J gene: TRBJ2-1
V gene: TRBV4-3

CDR3 protein: ASSEARRVNQPQH
clone size: .
J gene: TRBJ1-5
V gene: TRBV2

CDR3 protein: ASSLSVGSYNEQF
clone size: few
J gene: TRBJ2-1
V gene: TRBV7-2

CDR3 protein: ASSPERNYGYT
clone size: .
J gene: TRBJ1-2
V gene: TRBV18

CDR3 protein: ASSLTGIGETQY
clone size: .
J gene: TRBJ2-5
V gene: TRBV6-5

CDR3 protein: ASSLGQGGSDTQY
clone size: few
J gene: TRBJ2-3
V gene: TRBV7-6

CDR3 protein: ASSPGLQH
clone size: .
J gene: TRBJ1-5
V gene: TRBV11-2

CDR3 protein: ASSPEFSGVPDTQY
clone size: many
J gene: TRBJ2-3
V gene: TRBV4-3

CDR3 protein: ASSLEGQHADTQY
clone size: many
J gene: TRBJ2-3
V gene: TRBV5-1

CDR3 protein: ASSDIPLAAYNEQF
clone size: .
J gene: TRBJ2-1
V gene: TRBV2

CDR3 protein: ASTSGGAGNYGYT
clone size: few
J gene: TRBJ1-2
V gene: TRBV7-9

CDR3 protein: ASSRNRGTEAF
clone size: .
J gene: TRBJ1-1
V gene: TRBV3-1

CDR3 protein: SVTLTSAETQY
clone size: few
J gene: TRBJ2-5
V gene: TRBV29-1

CDR3 protein: ASRFDGRSSYNEQF
clone size: .
J gene: TRBJ2-1
V gene: TRBV7-2

CDR3 protein: ASMDRGAEDKNIQY
clone size: many
J gene: TRBJ2-4
V gene: TRBV6-2/TRBV6-3

CDR3 protein: ASSYSGKGGGTEAF
clone size: .
J gene: TRBJ1-1
V gene: TRBV6-6

CDR3 protein: SAAKGLAGETQY
clone size: many
J gene: TRBJ2-5
V gene: TRBV20-1

CDR3 protein: ASSYPGTGGFEY
clone size: .
J gene: TRBJ2-4
V gene: TRBV6-5

CDR3 protein: ASSYLRGAAVEQY
clone size: once
J gene: TRBJ2-7
V gene: TRBV6-2/TRBV6-3

CDR3 protein: ASSPSRNTIY
clone size: many
J gene: TRBJ1-3
V gene: TRBV12-3/TRBV12-4

CDR3 protein: ASSLGQSGQPQH
clone size: once
J gene: TRBJ1-5
V gene: TRBV5-1

CDR3 protein: ASSTTDKGGDEKLF
clone size: .
J gene: TRBJ1-4
V gene: TRBV12-3/TRBV12-4

CDR3 protein: ASSGRAEYEQF
clone size: few
J gene: TRBJ2-1
V gene: TRBV9

CDR3 protein: ASSALGANTEAF
clone size: few
J gene: TRBJ1-1
V gene: TRBV12-3/TRBV12-4

CDR3 protein: SVGLAGGPETQY
clone size: .
J gene: TRBJ2-5
V gene: TRBV29-1

CDR3 protein: ASSLGTGGLGPQH
clone size: .
J gene: TRBJ1-5
V gene: TRBV7-9

CDR3 protein: ASSLGRQGNEQF
clone size: .
J gene: TRBJ2-1
V gene: TRBV5-1

CDR3 protein: ASSGGRPPVDEKLF
clone size: .
J gene: TRBJ1-4
V gene: TRBV5-5

CDR3 protein: ASIPLGSGYQETQY
clone size: few
J gene: TRBJ2-5
V gene: TRBV6-2/TRBV6-3

CDR3 protein: SATDGAVGYT
clone size: few
J gene: TRBJ1-2
V gene: TRBV20-1